This TCR beta chain was profiled in a study of blood T cells in healthy people across ages. Study-level background: The template switching approach captured approximately one barcoded beta molecule for every two T cells.

Study-level findings and limits: Diversity of TCR beta correlated strongly with naive T cell percentage. CMV status of donors was unknown, possibly confounding expanded clonotype changes.

It was with a sample-barcoded 5' primer and a J-beta primer mix that a second PCR of roughly 7 to 12 cycles was run. TCRdb called the 5' RACE reads again in MiXCR, with one record for every CDR3 protein. Here the sample spans 750,000 to 950,000 distinct CDR3 sequences, roughly 29% being singletons. Details on this clonotype: Its antigen is not identified.

Germline trimming cut 4 bases from V and 3 bases from J; bases unmatched to any gene: 13. Germline V gives CDR1 SGDLS, CDR2 YYNGEE. The CDR3 contains 17 residues. These data also featured in a second study, about T cells of mothers and their children.

This rearrangement joins TRBV9 to TRBJ2-1; 7 nucleotides agree with TRBD1. The specimen sequenced was blood. The origin of this receptor is a woman aged 40 to 50 in good health. CDR3 sequence (DNA): TGTGCCAGCAGCTTAGATCCACAGGGGATAAACTACAATGAGCAGTTCTTC. This gives the protein CASSLDPQGINYNEQFF.